The subject of this entry is one TCR beta chain. This specimen belongs to a study of blood T cell repertoires in COVID-19. Study-level background: Acute and convalescent COVID-19 samples came from the United States, Italy and Spain.

Recovery meant two consecutive negative NP/OP PCR tests, professional clearance, or resolved symptoms. Assay used: immunoSEQ multiplex PCR; TCRdb lists only in-frame clones, some missing. The table lists about 200,000 clones, roughly 90% of them singletons. Germline V gene data show CDR1 as LNHDA and CDR2 as SQIVND (reference sequence). The CDR3 has 12 amino acids. The V gene end was trimmed by 8 bases and the J gene end by 8 bases; junction bases not matched to a gene: 7. J is TRBJ1-2 and V is TRBV19; 8 bases match TRBD1. The source is a woman between 18 and 29 years old who had recovered from COVID-19. What was sequenced was PBMCs or T cells enriched from blood (not recorded which). DNA of the CDR3: TGTGCCAGTTCCTCAGGGGGCGAAGGCTACACCTTC. It specifies CASSSGGEGYTF. Full variable domain (remainder filled in from reference TRBV19 and TRBJ1-2): DGGITQSPKYLFRKEGQNVTLSCEQNLNHDAMYWYRQDPGQGLRLIYYSQIVNDFQKGDIAEGYSVSREKKESFPLTVTSAQKNPTAFYLCASSSGGEGYTFGSGTRLTVV.